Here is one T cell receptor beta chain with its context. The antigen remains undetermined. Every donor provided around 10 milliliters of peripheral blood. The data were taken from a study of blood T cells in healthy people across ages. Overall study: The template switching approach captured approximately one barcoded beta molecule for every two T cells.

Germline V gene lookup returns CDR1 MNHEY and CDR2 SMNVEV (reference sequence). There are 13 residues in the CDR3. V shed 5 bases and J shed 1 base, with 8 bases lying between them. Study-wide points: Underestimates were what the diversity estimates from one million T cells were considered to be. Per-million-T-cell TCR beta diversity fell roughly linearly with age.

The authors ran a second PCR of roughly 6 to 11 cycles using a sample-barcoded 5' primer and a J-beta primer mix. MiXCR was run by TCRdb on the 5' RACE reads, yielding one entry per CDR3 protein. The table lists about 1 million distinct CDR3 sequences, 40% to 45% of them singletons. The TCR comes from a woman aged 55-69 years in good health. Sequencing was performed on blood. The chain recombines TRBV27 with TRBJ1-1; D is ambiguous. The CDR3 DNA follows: TGTGCCAGCAGTGATGACCCGAACACTGAAGCTTTCTTT. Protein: CASSDDPNTEAFF.